Each of the 23 T cell receptor beta chains below was sequenced from the same sample in a study of blood T cell repertoires in COVID-19 (dated by TCRdb to about 2020). Library construction relied on the immunoSEQ multiplex PCR assay. The clones in this table, taken by TCRdb from immuneACCESS, are in-frame only. Not every clone is retained; where verified, under half of the shortfall comes from an unresolved V gene, and the cause of the rest is unknown. The table for this sample lists some 120,000 clones; approximately 81% of them were counted only once. The ten most abundant clones make up about 1.3% of the sample. Sequencing was carried out using peripheral blood. The receptor set was obtained from a man between 35 and 55 years old with acute or convalescent COVID-19.

The V gene is TRBV7-2, the J gene TRBJ2-5; 15 nucleotides line up with TRBD2. The germline CDR1 and CDR2 sequences are SGHTA and FQGNSA. Trimming removed 2 bases from V and 0 bases from J; junction bases left unmatched: 7. This CDR3 comprises 19 residues. CDR3 nucleotides: TGTGCCAGCAGCTTACATCGGACTAGCGGGGGGGCTGACCAAGAGACCCAGTACTTC. This encodes CASSLHRTSGGADQETQYF.

The chain uses TRBV6-5 and TRBJ1-5; 7 bases map to TRBD1. CDR3 length: 15 amino acids. V trimming: 4 bases; J trimming: 3 bases; junction bases outside the gene matches: 6. Germline CDR1 reads MNHEY; CDR2 reads SVGAGI. CDR3 DNA sequence: TGTGCCAGCAGTTCGCGACAGGGTCTCAATCAGCCCCAGCATTTT. It encodes CASSSRQGLNQPQHF.

The chain has TRBV20-1 and TRBJ1-1, with 8 bases that match TRBD1. Germline V CDR1 and CDR2: DFQATT, SNEGSKA (reference sequence). Germline trimming cut 3 bases from V and 10 bases from J; bases unmatched to any gene: 13. The CDR3 covers 14 residues. The CDR3 DNA reads TGCAGTGCTAGTCAGGCAGGGGGCGAAAGGGGAGCTTTCTTT. Protein sequence: CSASQAGGERGAFF.

The J gene is TRBJ1-1, the V gene TRBV12-1; the D call of TRBD1 is as the table states it, not checked on the DNA. TRBV12-1 is a documented pseudogene. The CDR3 length is 13 residues. The CDR3, as DNA: TGTGCCAGCAGCGGAACAGGGGGGACTGAAGCTTTCTTT. Translated: CASSGTGGTEAFF.

This rearrangement joins TRBV6-2 or TRBV6-3 to TRBJ2-7; the match to TRBD2 covers 15 bases. CDR1 and CDR2 from the germline V gene are MNHEY and SVGEGT. The CDR3 totals 19 residues. V dropped 6 bases and J dropped 0; count of bases not matched to a gene: 12. The CDR3 sequence is CASSPGTSGRTYISYEQYF. The CDR3, as DNA: TGTGCCAGCAGCCCCGGGACTAGCGGGAGGACCTACATCTCCTACGAGCAGTACTTC.

The genes are TRBV29-1 and TRBJ2-3; 12 bases are shared with TRBD2. Germline CDR1 SQVTM, CDR2 ANQGSEA. V trimming: 5 bases; J trimming: 3 bases; junction bases outside the gene matches: 6. CDR3 length: 15 residues. CDR3 DNA sequence: TGCAGCGTTCGTACGACTAGCGGGAGTACAGATACGCAGTATTTT. This sequence encodes CSVRTTSGSTDTQYF.

The J gene is TRBJ2-5, the V gene TRBV9; D is undetermined. CDR1 and CDR2 (germline): SGDLS, YYNGEE. V was pared by 0 bases and J by 5 bases, with 14 bases between. This CDR3 has 15 amino acids. The chain's CDR3 is CASSVGLGSTETQYF. CDR3 DNA sequence: TGTGCCAGCAGCGTAGGGCTAGGAAGCACCGAGACCCAGTACTTC.

The rearrangement uses TRBV2 and TRBJ2-6; 9 bases line up with TRBD2. Germline assignment: CDR1 SNHLY and CDR2 FYNNEI. This CDR3 has 16 amino acids. V was clipped by 7 bases and J by 3 bases; unmatched bases: 7. The CDR3 region is CASKLREGSGANVLTF. The CDR3 DNA follows: TGTGCCAGCAAGTTGCGGGAGGGCAGTGGGGCCAACGTCCTGACTTTC.

J is TRBJ2-1 and V is TRBV23-1; the match to TRBD2 covers 10 bases. TRBV23-1 is an open reading frame, and its role is uncertain. V shed 2 bases and J 6 bases; nucleotides not matched to a gene: 7. This CDR3 has 16 residues. In DNA, the CDR3 is TGCGCCAGCAGTCAAGTATTGGTAGCGGGGGGCAATGAGCAGTTCTTC. Amino acids: CASSQVLVAGGNEQFF.

As regards this clone: The same CDR3 also results from other DNA sequences found in this sample. This chain links TRBV5-1 with TRBJ2-1; 12 bases map to TRBD1. The CDR3 covers 15 residues. Germline trimming cut 4 bases from V and 4 bases from J; bases unmatched to any gene: 3. From germline, CDR1 is SGHRS and CDR2 YFSETQ. This CDR3 is CASSPGQGAYNEQFF. The DNA of the CDR3 is TGCGCCAGCAGCCCGGGACAGGGGGCGTACAATGAGCAGTTCTTC.

The rearrangement uses TRBV2 and TRBJ2-1; 12 bases map to TRBD2. Germline V gene lookup returns CDR1 SNHLY and CDR2 FYNNEI. V gave up 8 bases and J gave up 2 bases; unmatched junction bases: 19. The CDR3 length is 20 residues. The CDR3 sequence is CASRNPPLAGGRRTYNEQFF. The DNA for the CDR3 is TGTGCCAGCCGTAATCCCCCACTAGCGGGAGGACGTCGAACCTACAATGAGCAGTTCTTC.

The V call is TRBV29-1, the J call TRBJ1-1; 8 bases are a match to TRBD1. This CDR3 region has 14 residues. Trimming at V came to 4 bases and at J to 0 bases, leaving 4 bases not matched to a gene. Germline CDR1 is SQVTM and CDR2 is ANQGSEA. For the CDR3, the DNA is TGCAGCGTTGCAGGGGGCAGAGTGAACACTGAAGCTTTCTTT. Protein product: CSVAGGRVNTEAFF.

This clone was observed a few times. CDR3 amino acids: CASSLMPRGTTEAFF. DNA for the CDR3: TGTGCCAGCAGCTTAATGCCCAGGGGGACCACTGAAGCTTTCTTT. The chain links TRBV7-8 to TRBJ1-1; 7 nucleotides match TRBD1. Trimming took 2 bases from V and 4 from J; bases not matched to a gene: 7. The CDR3 has 15 amino acids. The V gene's germline CDR1 is SGHVS and CDR2 FQNEAQ.

This clone turned up a few times. The genes are TRBV19 and TRBJ2-7; a possible D gene is TRBD1 (6 bases). This CDR3 has 13 residues. The V gene lost 3 bases and the J gene lost 0 bases, with 6 bases spanning the gap. Germline V CDR1 and CDR2: LNHDA, SQIVND (reference sequence). The DNA of the CDR3 is TGTGCCAGTAGTATGGGACACTCCTACGAGCAGTACTTC. Its translation: CASSMGHSYEQYF.

This chain connects TRBV28 to TRBJ2-1, with 10 nucleotides matching TRBD2. The length of the CDR3 is 15 residues. Trimming cost V 2 bases and J 10 bases; bases outside gene matches: 8. Germline loops: CDR1 MDHEN, CDR2 SYDVKM. CDR3 bases: TGTGCCAGCAGTTTACCAGCGGGAGGGCCTCAGGAGCAGTTCTTC. It specifies CASSLPAGGPQEQFF.

This chain joins TRBV28 and TRBJ1-2, with D unresolved. The CDR3 sequence is 15 residues long. V was trimmed by 2 bases and J by 3 bases, leaving 13 bases between them. CDR1 is MDHEN, CDR2 SYDVKM, per germline. The CDR3 DNA sequence: TGTGCCAGCAGTTTAGGTGGGCCTTGGGACTATGGCTACACCTTC. Amino acids: CASSLGGPWDYGYTF.

This clone was seen a handful of times. This rearrangement joins TRBV19 to TRBJ1-1; 7 positions agree with TRBD1. The V and J ends lost 4 bases and 4 bases, in that order; junction bases with no gene match: 12. The CDR3 loop spans 16 amino acids. The germline V gene encodes CDR1 LNHDA and CDR2 SQIVND (reference sequence). CDR3 nucleotide sequence: TGTGCCAGTAGTAACGCTCTGACAGGGCTTGGCACTGAAGCTTTCTTT. Its translation: CASSNALTGLGTEAFF.

V and J are TRBV12-3 or TRBV12-4 and TRBJ1-1; D gene unclear. Trimming pared 11 bases from V and 1 base from J, leaving 14 bases between. The CDR3 is made up of 13 amino acids. CDR3 amino acids: CAGQSGANTEAFF. The DNA of the CDR3 is TGTGCCGGTCAATCCGGAGCGAACACTGAAGCTTTCTTT.

The chain has TRBV27 and TRBJ1-1, with TRBD1 matching 8 bases. The CDR3 has 17 amino acids. V shed 0 bases, J shed 3 bases, and the junction held 9 bases outside the gene matches. Germline CDR1 reads MNHEY; CDR2 reads SMNVEV (reference sequence). Here the CDR3 reads CASSLSARTGPYTEAFF. CDR3 nucleotides: TGTGCCAGCAGTTTATCGGCTCGGACAGGGCCTTACACTGAAGCTTTCTTT.

A note on this clone: The sample contains more than one DNA sequence encoding this CDR3. CDR3 region: CASSPLDSYNSPLHF. As DNA, the CDR3 is TGTGCCAGCTCACCCCTGGACAGCTATAATTCACCCCTCCACTTT. The chain employs TRBV18 and TRBJ1-6; tentatively, D is TRBD1 (6 bases). The V end lost 3 bases, the J end lost 3 bases, and 9 bases lay between the germline ends. The V gene's germline CDR1 is KGHSH and CDR2 LQKENI. The CDR3 sequence is 15 residues long. Complete variable domain (other parts from reference TRBV18 and TRBJ1-6): NAGVMQNPRHLVRRRGQEARLRCSPMKGHSHVYWYRQLPEEGLKFMVYLQKENIIDESGMPKERFSAEFPKEGPSILRIQQVVRGDSAAYFCASSPLDSYNSPLHFGNGTRLTVT.

The CDR3 region has the DNA TGTGCCAGCAGTCCCGGGACTAGCGGGAGGACCCAGTACTTC. The encoded protein is CASSPGTSGRTQYF. The chain recombines TRBV27 with TRBJ2-5; 14 bases line up with TRBD2. In germline, CDR1 is MNHEY, CDR2 SMNVEV (reference sequence). V dropped 5 bases and J dropped 7; count of bases not matched to a gene: 3. The length of the CDR3 is 14 residues.

This clone was found a few times. This sequence joins TRBV30 and TRBJ1-3; 7 nucleotides align to TRBD1. Germline lookup yields CDR1 GTSNPN and CDR2 SVGIG (reference sequence). V lost 3 bases, J lost 2 bases, and 10 bases stayed unmatched. This CDR3 comprises 16 residues. CDR3 sequence: CAWRPRQGFAGNTIYF. The CDR3 DNA reads TGTGCCTGGAGGCCCAGACAGGGTTTTGCTGGAAACACCATATATTTT.

This clone was picked up one time. The V gene is TRBV6-6, the J gene TRBJ1-5; D perhaps matches TRBD1 (6 bases). The CDR3 spans 16 residues. Per the germline V gene, CDR1 is MNHNY and CDR2 is SVGAGI (reference sequence). Trimming left V 2 bases short and J 0 bases short, with 11 bases between. The CDR3 spells CASSYGSGDSNQPQHF. The CDR3 nucleotides are TGTGCCAGCAGTTACGGCTCAGGGGATAGCAATCAGCCCCAGCATTTT.